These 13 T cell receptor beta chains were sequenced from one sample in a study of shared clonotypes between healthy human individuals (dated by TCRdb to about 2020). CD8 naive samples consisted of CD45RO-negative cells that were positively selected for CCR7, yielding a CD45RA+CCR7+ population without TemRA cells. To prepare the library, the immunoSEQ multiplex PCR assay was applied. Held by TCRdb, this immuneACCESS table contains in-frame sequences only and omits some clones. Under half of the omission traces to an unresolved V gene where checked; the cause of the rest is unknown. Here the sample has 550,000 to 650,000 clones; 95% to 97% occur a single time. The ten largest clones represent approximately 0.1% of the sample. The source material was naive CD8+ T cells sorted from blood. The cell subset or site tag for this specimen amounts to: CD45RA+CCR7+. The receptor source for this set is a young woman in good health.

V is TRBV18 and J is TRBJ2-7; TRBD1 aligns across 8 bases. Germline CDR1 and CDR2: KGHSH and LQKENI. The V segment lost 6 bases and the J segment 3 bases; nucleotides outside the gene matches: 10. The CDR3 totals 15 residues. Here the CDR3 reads CASSQGQGGVYEQYF. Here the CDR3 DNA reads TGTGCCAGCTCCCAAGGACAGGGAGGTGTCTACGAGCAGTACTTC.

The CDR3 nucleotides read TGTGCCAGCAGTTACAATACGGGACGGCCCGAGCAGTTCTTC. It encodes CASSYNTGRPEQFF. V usage is TRBV6-6 and J usage is TRBJ2-1; possibly TRBD1 or TRBD2 for D (5 bases each). The V gene's germline CDR1 is MNHNY and CDR2 SVGAGI (reference sequence). CDR3 length: 14 amino acids. Deletions cut 2 bases from V and 10 bases from J, with 15 bases between.

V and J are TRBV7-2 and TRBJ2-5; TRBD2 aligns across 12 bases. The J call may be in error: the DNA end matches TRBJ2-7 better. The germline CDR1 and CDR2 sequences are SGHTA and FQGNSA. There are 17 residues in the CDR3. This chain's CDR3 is CASSPTLRLAGESEQYF. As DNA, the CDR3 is TGTGCCAGCAGCCCAACCCTCAGACTAGCGGGAGAGAGCGAGCAGTACTTC.

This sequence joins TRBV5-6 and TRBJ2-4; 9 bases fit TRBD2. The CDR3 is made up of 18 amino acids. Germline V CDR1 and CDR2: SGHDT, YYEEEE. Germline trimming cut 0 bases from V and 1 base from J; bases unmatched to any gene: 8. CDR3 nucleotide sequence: TGTGCCAGCAGCTTGGAATCTAGCGGGATGGGGGCCAAAAACATTCAGTACTTC. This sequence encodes CASSLESSGMGAKNIQYF.

CDR3 sequence reads: CASSLGTGINEQYF. Written as DNA, the CDR3 is TGTGCCAGCAGTTTGGGGACAGGCATCAACGAGCAGTACTTC. The V and J genes are TRBV27 and TRBJ2-5; 8 bases fit TRBD1. Near its end, the DNA agrees better with TRBJ2-7, so the J call may be wrong. Germline V gene sequence: CDR1 MNHEY, CDR2 SMNVEV (reference sequence). This CDR3 has 14 amino acids.

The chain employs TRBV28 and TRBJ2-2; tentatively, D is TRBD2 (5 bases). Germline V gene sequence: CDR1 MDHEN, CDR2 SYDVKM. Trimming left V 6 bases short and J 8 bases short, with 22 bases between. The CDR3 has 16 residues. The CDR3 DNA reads TGTGCCAGCAGGTTCCCGCTCCGTGAGGGCCGGGGGGAGCTGTTTTTT. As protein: CASRFPLREGRGELFF. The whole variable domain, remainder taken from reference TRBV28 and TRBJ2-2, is DVKVTQSSRYLVKRTGEKVFLECVQDMDHENMFWYRQDPGLGLRLIYFSYDVKMKEKGDIPEGYSVSREKKERFSLILESASTNQTSMYLCASRFPLREGRGELFFGEGSRLTVL.

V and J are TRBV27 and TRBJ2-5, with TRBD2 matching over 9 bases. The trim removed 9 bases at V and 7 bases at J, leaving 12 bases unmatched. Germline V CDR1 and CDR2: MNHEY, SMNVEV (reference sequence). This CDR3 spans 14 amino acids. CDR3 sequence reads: CASKNGLALGTQYF. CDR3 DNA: TGTGCCAGTAAGAACGGACTAGCGTTGGGGACCCAGTACTTC.

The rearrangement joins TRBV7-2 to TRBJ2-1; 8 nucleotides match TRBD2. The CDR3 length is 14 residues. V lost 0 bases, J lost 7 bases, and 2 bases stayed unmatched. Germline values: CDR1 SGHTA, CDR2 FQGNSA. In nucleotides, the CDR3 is TGTGCCAGCAGCTTAGCAGCTAGCGGGAATGAGCAGTTCTTC. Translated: CASSLAASGNEQFF.

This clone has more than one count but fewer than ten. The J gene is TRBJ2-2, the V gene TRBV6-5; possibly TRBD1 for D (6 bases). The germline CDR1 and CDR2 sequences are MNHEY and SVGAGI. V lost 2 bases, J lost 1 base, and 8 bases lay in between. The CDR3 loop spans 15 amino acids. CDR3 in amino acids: CASSYTTGNTGELFF. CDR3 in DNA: TGTGCCAGCAGTTACACGACAGGGAACACCGGGGAGCTGTTTTTT.

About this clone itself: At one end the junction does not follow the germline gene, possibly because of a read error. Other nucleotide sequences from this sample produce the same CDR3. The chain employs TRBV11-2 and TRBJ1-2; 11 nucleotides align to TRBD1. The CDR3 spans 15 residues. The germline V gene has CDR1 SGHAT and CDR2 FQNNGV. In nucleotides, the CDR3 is TGTGCTAGCAGCGGAACCATGGGACAGGGGGACGGCTACACCTTC. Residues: CASSGTMGQGDGYTF. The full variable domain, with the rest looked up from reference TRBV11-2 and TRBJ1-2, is EAGVAQSPRYKIIEKRQSVAFWCNPISGHATLYWYQQILGQGPKLLIQFQNNGVVDDSQLPKDRFSAERLKGVDSTLKIQPAKLEDSAVYLCASSGTMGQGDGYTFGSGTRLTVV.

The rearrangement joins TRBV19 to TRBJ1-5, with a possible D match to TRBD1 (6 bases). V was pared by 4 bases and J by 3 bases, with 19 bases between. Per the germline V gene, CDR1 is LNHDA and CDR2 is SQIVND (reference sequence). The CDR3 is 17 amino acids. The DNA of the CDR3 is TGTGCCAGTAGTACCTACAGGGACGCCGGCGACAATCAGCCCCAGCATTTT. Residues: CASSTYRDAGDNQPQHF.

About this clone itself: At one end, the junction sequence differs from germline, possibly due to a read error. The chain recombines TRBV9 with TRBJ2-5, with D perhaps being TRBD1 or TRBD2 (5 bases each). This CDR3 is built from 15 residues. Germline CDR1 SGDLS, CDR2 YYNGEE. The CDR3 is CASSVVRDPSSKIDF. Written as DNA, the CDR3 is TGTGCCAGCAGCGTAGTCCGGGACCCATCTAGCAAAATTGACTTC.

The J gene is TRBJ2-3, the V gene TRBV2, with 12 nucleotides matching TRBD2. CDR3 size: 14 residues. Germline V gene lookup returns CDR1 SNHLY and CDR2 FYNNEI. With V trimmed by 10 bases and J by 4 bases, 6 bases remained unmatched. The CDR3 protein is CATLTSGSADTQYF. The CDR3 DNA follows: TGTGCCACCTTGACTAGCGGGAGCGCAGATACGCAGTATTTT.